Listed below are T cell receptor beta chains from one sample, sequenced in a study of blood T cell repertoires in COVID-19. TCRdb's table, derived via immunoSEQ multiplex PCR, lists solely in-frame clones and lacks some. The repertoire holds about 200,000 clones, roughly 90% seen once, with 6.5% to 9.5% in the top ten. Material: PBMCs or T cells enriched from blood (not recorded which). All receptors come from a woman aged 18-29 years who had recovered from COVID-19. CDR3s include the opening cysteine and the closing phenylalanine or tryptophan. The D gene is left open where the match is weak. Clone size is given for some rows only: seen once, a few or many times, or a class if the clone is expanded.

cdr3_aa	cdr3_nt	clone_size	v_call	j_call	d_call
CASRPGTQSTDTQYF	TGTGCCAGCAGACCCGGGACTCAAAGCACAGATACGCAGTATTTT	.	TRBV27	TRBJ2-3	.
CASSSNGLAGGRETQYF	TGTGCCAGCAGCTCTAACGGACTAGCGGGGGGGCGAGAGACCCAGTACTTC	.	TRBV7-2	TRBJ2-5	TRBD2
CASSRSGGNQPQHF	TGTGCCAGCAGCCGGTCGGGGGGGAATCAGCCCCAGCATTTT	.	TRBV4-2	TRBJ1-5	.
CASSESRNSGGNQPQHF	TGTGCCAGCAGTGAATCTCGGAACTCAGGGGGCAATCAGCCCCAGCATTTT	.	TRBV2	TRBJ1-5	.
CASSLRGRGGQETQYF	TGTGCCAGCAGCCTCCGGGGCAGGGGAGGGCAAGAGACCCAGTACTTC	few	TRBV5-4	TRBJ2-5	.
CASSHRGSRNEKLFF	TGTGCCAGCAGTCATAGGGGGAGTAGAAATGAAAAACTGTTTTTT	.	TRBV7-6	TRBJ1-4	.
CATRGTGGGEKLFF	TGTGCCACCAGGGGCACAGGGGGGGGAGAAAAACTGTTTTTT	.	TRBV28	TRBJ1-4	TRBD1
CASSPGQTYNEQFF	TGTGCCAGCAGTCCAGGACAGACCTACAATGAGCAGTTCTTC	.	TRBV28	TRBJ2-1	.
CASRDSNQETQYF	TGTGCCAGCAGGGACAGCAATCAAGAGACCCAGTACTTC	.	TRBV5-4	TRBJ2-5	.
CASSPGTTNEKLFF	TGTGCCAGCAGCCCCGGGACAACTAATGAAAAACTGTTTTTT	.	TRBV9	TRBJ1-4	.
CASRSRGGPGETQYF	TGTGCCAGCCGCTCCCGGGGGGGCCCCGGGGAGACCCAGTACTTC	.	TRBV27	TRBJ2-5	TRBD2
CASSGGDETDTQYF	TGTGCCAGTAGCGGGGGCGACGAAACAGATACGCAGTATTTT	.	TRBV6-4	TRBJ2-3	TRBD2
CASSLDQGEGNTIYF	TGTGCCAGCAGCTTGGACCAGGGTGAAGGAAACACCATATATTTT	.	TRBV5-5	TRBJ1-3	.
CSAIRETQYF	TGCAGTGCTATCCGAGAGACCCAGTACTTC	.	TRBV20-1	TRBJ2-5	.
CASSYLQEETQYF	TGTGCCAGCAGTTACTTACAAGAAGAGACCCAGTACTTC	once	TRBV6-5	TRBJ2-5	.
CASSVGTSRYNEQFF	TGTGCCAGCAGTGTTGGGACTAGCCGCTACAATGAGCAGTTCTTC	.	TRBV2	TRBJ2-1	TRBD2
CASSTGGQRNEAFF	TGCGCCAGCAGCACTGGCGGGCAGCGGAACGAGGCTTTCTTT	.	TRBV5-1	TRBJ1-1	.
CASSTGWTDTQYF	TGTGCCAGCAGTACAGGGTGGACAGATACGCAGTATTTT	.	TRBV12-3/TRBV12-4	TRBJ2-3	.